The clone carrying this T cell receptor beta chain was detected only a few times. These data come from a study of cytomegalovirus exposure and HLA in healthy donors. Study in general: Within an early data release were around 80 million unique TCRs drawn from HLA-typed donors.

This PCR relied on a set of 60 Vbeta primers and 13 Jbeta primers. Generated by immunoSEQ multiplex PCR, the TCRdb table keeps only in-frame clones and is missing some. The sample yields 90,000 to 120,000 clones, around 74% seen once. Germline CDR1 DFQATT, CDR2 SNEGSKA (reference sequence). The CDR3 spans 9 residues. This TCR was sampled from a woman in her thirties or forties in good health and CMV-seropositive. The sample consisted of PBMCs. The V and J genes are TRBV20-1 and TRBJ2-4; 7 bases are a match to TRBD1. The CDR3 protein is CRPDRVEYF. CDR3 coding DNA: TGCAGGCCTGACAGGGTCGAGTACTTC.